The TCR beta chain under discussion was sequenced for a study of control samples from healthy donors and cancer patients. The CDR3 runs 13 residues. J lost 6 bases, V lost 3 bases, and 0 bases had no gene match. Germline V lookup: CDR1 MNHEY, CDR2 SMNVEV (reference sequence). The method was immunoSEQ multiplex PCR; TCRdb's version includes in-frame clones alone and lacks a portion of them. Of over 80,000 clones listed, more than 75% were seen once; the top ten hold roughly 2%. Sequencing was carried out using blood. The clonotype was recovered from a man in his 60s in good health. The chain uses TRBV27 and TRBJ1-5; 9 nucleotides line up with TRBD1. The CDR3 protein is CASSLDRGQPQHF. CDR3 DNA: TGTGCCAGCAGTTTGGACAGGGGTCAGCCCCAGCATTTT.